One and the same sample provided the 5 T cell receptor beta chains below, sequenced in a study of cytomegalovirus exposure and HLA in healthy donors. The PCR used 60 Vbeta and 13 Jbeta primers. Measured with immunoSEQ multiplex PCR; TCRdb has only the in-frame clones, and not every one. The table includes around 280,000 clones, around 90% detected once. Sequencing used PBMCs. The receptors were gathered from a woman between 18 and 29 years old in good health and CMV-seronegative.

The V gene is TRBV7-3, the J gene TRBJ2-1; the match to TRBD1 covers 8 bases. CDR1 SGHTA and CDR2 FQGTGA come from the germline V gene. The CDR3 consists of 15 residues. The V gene end was trimmed by 5 bases and the J gene end by 2 bases; junction bases not matched to a gene: 5. The CDR3 sequence: CASSPLTGAYNEQFF. In DNA form, the CDR3 reads TGTGCCAGCAGCCCCTTGACAGGGGCCTACAATGAGCAGTTCTTC.

The J gene is TRBJ2-7, the V gene TRBV4-1; possibly TRBD1 for D (5 bases). V was cut by 3 bases and J by 2 bases, with 11 bases left in between. CDR1 is MGHRA, CDR2 YSYEKL, per germline. This CDR3 region has 14 residues. CDR3 bases: TGCGCCAGCAGCCAGGGTGAAGGGGCCTACGAGCAGTACTTC. Translation: CASSQGEGAYEQYF.

The chain recombines TRBV7-2 with TRBJ2-3; 7 nucleotides line up with TRBD1. CDR1 is SGHTA and CDR2 is FQGNSA in the germline V gene. Trimming cost V 6 bases and J 1 base; bases outside gene matches: 7. This CDR3 comprises 15 residues. The CDR3 sequence: CASSRQGSGTDTQYF. The CDR3 nucleotides read TGTGCCAGCAGTCGACAGGGTTCTGGCACAGATACGCAGTATTTT.

CDR3 residues: CASSSGTDTGELFF. CDR3 nucleotides: TGTGCCAGCAGCTCCGGGACAGACACCGGGGAGCTGTTTTTT. The chain links TRBV11-3 to TRBJ2-2; 7 bases map to TRBD1. J lost 3 bases, V lost 4 bases, and 2 bases had no gene match. The length of the CDR3 is 14 residues. CDR1 and CDR2 (germline): SGHNT, YENEEA. Looking up the rest from reference TRBV11-3 and TRBJ2-2 gives the full variable domain: EAGVVQSPRYKIIEKKQPVAFWCNPISGHNTLYWYLQNLGQGPELLIRYENEEAVDDSQLPKDRFSAERLKGVDSTLKIQPAELGDSAVYLCASSSGTDTGELFFGEGSRLTVL.

The rearrangement links TRBV9 to TRBJ2-1, with TRBD1 identical over 7 bases. The CDR3 runs 18 residues. The germline CDR1 and CDR2 sequences are SGDLS and YYNGEE. V lost 4 bases and J lost 6; bases outside the gene matches: 19. The CDR3 nucleotides are TGTGCCAGCAGCCCCCGCCCGACTCGGGACGCAGGGGGCAATGAGCAGTTCTTC. Translating it yields CASSPRPTRDAGGNEQFF.